These 27 T cell receptor beta chains originate from one sample sequenced in a study of blood T cell repertoires in COVID-19. The repertoire was sequenced with immunoSEQ multiplex PCR; TCRdb's copy has only in-frame clones and lacks some. The sample includes about 170,000 clones, 70% to 90% of them seen just once. The sequencing input was PBMCs or T cells enriched from blood (not recorded which). All receptors derive from a woman aged 45-65 years who had recovered from COVID-19.

The chain has TRBV11-3 and TRBJ1-1, with D perhaps matching TRBD1 (5 bases). Germline lookup yields CDR1 SGHNT and CDR2 YENEEA. Trimming removed 1 base at V and 11 bases at J, with 14 bases between. This CDR3 has 13 residues. The CDR3 is CASSLGEGRLAFF. The CDR3 nucleotides are TGTGCCAGCAGCTTAGGTGAGGGGAGGTTGGCTTTCTTT.

The V gene is TRBV5-1, the J gene TRBJ1-2; D gene uncertain. Germline lookup yields CDR1 SGHRS and CDR2 YFSETQ. The V and J ends lost 4 bases and 0 bases respectively, with 13 bases between them. The CDR3 spans 15 residues. For the CDR3, the DNA is TGCGCCAGCAGCCCGAGTGCGGGTTCTAACTATGGCTACACCTTC. Protein sequence: CASSPSAGSNYGYTF.

The chain employs TRBV9 and TRBJ2-4, with 7 nucleotides matching TRBD1. The junction had 6 bases not matched to a gene; V was cut back by 0 bases and J by 6 bases. This CDR3 spans 15 amino acids. Germline V gene sequence: CDR1 SGDLS, CDR2 YYNGEE. For the CDR3, the DNA is TGTGCCAGCAGCGTAGCGAGGGGGCCCCGAAACATTCAGTACTTC. Translating gives CASSVARGPRNIQYF.

This clone was counted many times. This chain joins TRBV6-4 and TRBJ2-7, with unresolved D. The V and J ends lost 3 bases and 2 bases respectively, with 14 bases between them. The CDR3 runs to 15 residues. Looked up from germline, CDR1 is MRHNA and CDR2 is SNTAGT. Written as DNA, the CDR3 is TGTGCCAGCAGTGATGCGGCATCCTCGACCTACGAGCAGTACGTC. Translated: CASSDAASSTYEQYV.

This chain joins TRBV6-5 and TRBJ1-1, with 7 bases fitting TRBD1. The CDR3 is 14 amino acids. Losses at the gene ends were 7 bases for V and 0 bases for J; bases not matched to a gene: 5. Looked up from germline, CDR1 is MNHEY and CDR2 is SVGAGI. The CDR3 protein is CASIKQGMNTEAFF. The CDR3 coding sequence is TGTGCCAGCATCAAACAGGGGATGAACACTGAAGCTTTCTTT.

This rearrangement joins TRBV4-1 to TRBJ2-1, with D unclear. CDR1 MGHRA and CDR2 YSYEKL come from the germline V gene. The CDR3 covers 14 residues. The V end lost 0 bases, the J end lost 9 bases, and 12 bases lay between the germline ends. This chain's CDR3 is CASSQEGLVAEQFF. In nucleotides, the CDR3 is TGCGCCAGCAGCCAAGAGGGTCTAGTCGCTGAGCAGTTCTTC.

The rearrangement joins TRBV7-2 to TRBJ1-2, with 10 bases aligning to TRBD1. V gave up 0 bases and J gave up 8 bases; unmatched junction bases: 6. Germline CDR1 reads SGHTA; CDR2 reads FQGNSA. There are 15 residues in the CDR3. The chain's CDR3 is CASSLAGTGVEGYTF. CDR3 sequence (DNA): TGTGCCAGCAGCTTAGCCGGGACAGGGGTCGAAGGCTACACCTTC.

The V gene is TRBV7-3, the J gene TRBJ1-1; D remains ambiguous. Germline values: CDR1 SGHTA, CDR2 FQGTGA. V lost 5 bases to trimming and J lost 0 bases, with 10 bases between them. There are 14 residues in the CDR3. This CDR3 reads CASSEGPVNTEAFF. The CDR3 region has the DNA TGTGCCAGCAGCGAGGGCCCCGTGAACACTGAAGCTTTCTTT. Full variable domain (missing parts from reference TRBV7-3 and TRBJ1-1): GAGVSQTPSNKVTEKGKYVELRCDPISGHTALYWYRQSLGQGPEFLIYFQGTGAADDSGLPNDRFFAVRPEGSVSTLKIQRTERGDSAVYLCASSEGPVNTEAFFGQGTRLTVV.

This chain links TRBV6-5 with TRBJ1-3, with a possible D match to TRBD1 (5 bases). CDR3 length: 16 residues. The germline gives CDR1 MNHEY, CDR2 SVGAGI. Trimming left V 2 bases short and J 4 bases short, with 15 bases between. The CDR3: CASSYRFGGFGNTIYF. Here the CDR3 DNA reads TGTGCCAGCAGTTACCGTTTCGGGGGGTTCGGAAACACCATATATTTT.

The rearrangement uses TRBV9 and TRBJ2-3, with unresolved D. The CDR3 is 14 residues long. The ends were cut back, 4 bases at V and 4 bases at J, with 13 bases in the middle. CDR1 SGDLS and CDR2 YYNGEE come from the germline V gene. The CDR3 is CASSLLSLADTQYF. DNA for the CDR3: TGTGCCAGCAGCCTCCTAAGTCTCGCAGATACGCAGTATTTT.

Written as DNA, the CDR3 is TGTGCCAAACCCGGGACATCAACCTACGAGCAGTACGTC. Protein sequence: CAKPGTSTYEQYV. The chain combines TRBV6-5 with TRBJ2-7; tentative D call: TRBD1 (6 bases). This CDR3 contains 13 residues. The V and J ends lost 10 bases and 2 bases respectively, with 15 bases between them. Germline-derived CDR1 and CDR2 are MNHEY and SVGAGI.

This clone occurred a few times. V and J are TRBV7-2 and TRBJ1-3; TRBD1 aligns across 7 bases. V gave up 5 bases and J gave up 0 bases; unmatched junction bases: 10. This CDR3 has 17 residues. The germline V gene encodes CDR1 SGHTA and CDR2 FQGNSA. For the CDR3, the DNA is TGTGCCAGCAGCCCCACTCGGCAGGGGGGCTCTGGAAACACCATATATTTT. Residues: CASSPTRQGGSGNTIYF.

The chain couples TRBV7-2 to TRBJ1-6; TRBD1 matches 7 bases. The V gene end was trimmed by 6 bases and the J gene end by 7 bases; junction bases not matched to a gene: 3. CDR1 and CDR2 from the germline V gene are SGHTA and FQGNSA. This CDR3 contains 13 residues. The CDR3 DNA follows: TGTGCCAGCAGAGACAGGGAAAATTCACCCCTCCACTTT. Protein: CASRDRENSPLHF. The full variable domain, completed using reference TRBV7-2 and TRBJ1-6, is GAGVSQSPSNKVTEKGKDVELRCDPISGHTALYWYRQSLGQGLEFLIYFQGNSAPDKSGLPSDRFSAERTGGSVSTLTIQRTQQEDSAVYLCASRDRENSPLHFGNGTRLTVT.

This clone came up a few times. The rearrangement links TRBV7-2 to TRBJ1-4; unclear D gene. The V gene lost 5 bases and the J gene lost 8 bases, with 18 bases spanning the gap. The CDR3 spans 15 residues. Germline CDR1 reads SGHTA; CDR2 reads FQGNSA. CDR3 bases: TGTGCCAGCAGCCCAAGCGGGGTAAGGAGCGAAAAACTGTTTTTT. This encodes CASSPSGVRSEKLFF.

The J gene is TRBJ1-1, the V gene TRBV14; D call uncertain. Germline V CDR1 and CDR2: SGHDN, FVKESK. V shed 4 bases and J shed 6 bases, with 9 bases lying between them. The CDR3 has 12 residues. CDR3 protein: CASSRGLAEAFF. CDR3 bases: TGTGCCAGCAGCCGAGGGTTAGCTGAAGCTTTCTTT.

In its sample, this clone was seen a few times. J is TRBJ1-4 and V is TRBV5-5, with 11 bases identical to TRBD1. V gave up 0 bases and J gave up 0 bases; unmatched junction bases: 7. CDR3 length: 19 amino acids. CDR1 and CDR2 (germline): SGHKS, YYEKEE (reference sequence). The chain's CDR3 is CASSLVGQGGPATNEKLFF. As DNA, the CDR3 is TGTGCCAGCAGCTTGGTGGGACAGGGGGGCCCCGCAACTAATGAAAAACTGTTTTTT.

The CDR3 DNA is TGTGCCAGCAGCGGGACTAGCGGGAGGGCCAACGCCAAAAACATTCAGTACTTC. Encoded protein: CASSGTSGRANAKNIQYF. The gene calls are TRBV7-8 and TRBJ2-4; 16 bases line up with TRBD2. The CDR3 loop spans 18 amino acids. V dropped 5 bases and J dropped 1; count of bases not matched to a gene: 5. Germline-derived CDR1 and CDR2 are SGHVS and FQNEAQ. Full variable domain (rest looked up from reference TRBV7-8 and TRBJ2-4): GAGVSQSPRYKVAKRGQDVALRCDPISGHVSLFWYQQALGQGPEFLTYFQNEAQLDKSGLPSDRFFAERPEGSVSTLKIQRTQQEDSAVYLCASSGTSGRANAKNIQYFGAGTRLSVL.

This clone was detected only once. This rearrangement joins TRBV7-9 to TRBJ2-1, with TRBD2 identical over 9 bases. The CDR3 totals 14 residues. In germline, CDR1 is SEHNR, CDR2 FQNEAQ (reference sequence). Trimming took 5 bases from V and 8 from J; bases not matched to a gene: 7. The CDR3 here is CASSPAGGRDEQFF. DNA of the CDR3: TGTGCCAGCAGCCCAGCGGGAGGTCGGGATGAGCAGTTCTTC.

CDR3 residues: CASSSDRVPPLHF. CDR3 bases: TGTGCCAGCAGCTCAGACAGGGTTCCACCCCTCCACTTT. The rearrangement joins TRBV7-2 to TRBJ1-6, with TRBD1 matching 7 bases. The CDR3 is 13 residues long. The J segment lost 11 bases and the V segment lost 4 bases, leaving 5 bases of the junction unmatched. Germline V lookup: CDR1 SGHTA, CDR2 FQGNSA.

In its sample, this clone was seen a few times. The chain links TRBV3-1 (or the pseudogene TRBV3-2) to TRBJ2-2, with a tentative D call TRBD2 (6 bases). The germline CDR1 and CDR2 sequences are LGHDT and YNNKEL (reference sequence). V was pared by 7 bases and J by 4 bases, with 13 bases between. The CDR3 has 14 amino acids. The CDR3 coding sequence is TGTGCCAGCAACAGACTGGGGGGCACCGGGGAGCTGTTTTTT. Translation gives CASNRLGGTGELFF.

J is TRBJ1-2 and V is TRBV3-1 (or the pseudogene TRBV3-2); TRBD1 matches at 8 bases. The CDR3 spans 12 residues. Germline CDR1 and CDR2: LGHDT and YNNKEL (reference sequence). V lost 9 bases and J lost 3; bases outside the gene matches: 3. The CDR3 region has the DNA TGTGCCAGTGGGACAGGCGACTATGGCTACACCTTC. Its translation: CASGTGDYGYTF.

This clone was seen more than once but under ten times. The chain joins TRBV6-5 to TRBJ2-1; 7 nucleotides agree with TRBD2. Germline trimming cut 6 bases from V and 4 bases from J; bases unmatched to any gene: 9. The CDR3 has 15 residues. Germline V CDR1 and CDR2: MNHEY, SVGAGI. The CDR3 reads CASSLTRGDYNEQFF. The CDR3, as DNA: TGTGCCAGCAGCTTAACACGGGGGGATTACAATGAGCAGTTCTTC.

The chain has TRBV10-3 and TRBJ1-2; weak D call: TRBD1 (6 bases). CDR1 ENHRY and CDR2 SYGVKD come from the germline V gene. CDR3 size: 12 residues. V was trimmed by 8 bases and J by 2 bases, leaving 9 bases between them. In nucleotides, the CDR3 is TGTGCCATCTCAGGGGTGAACTATGGCTACACCTTC. Its translation: CAISGVNYGYTF.

The chain carries TRBV9 and TRBJ2-5; 9 bases agree with TRBD2. The CDR3 spans 15 residues. Germline loops: CDR1 SGDLS, CDR2 YYNGEE. With V trimmed by 0 bases and J by 5 bases, 5 bases remained unmatched. The CDR3, as DNA: TGTGCCAGCAGCGTAGTTGGCGGGGGGGTTGAGACCCAGTACTTC. Its translation is CASSVVGGGVETQYF.

The chain couples TRBV15 to TRBJ1-2; D gene ambiguous. V lost 3 bases and J 13 bases, leaving 21 bases between the germline ends. This CDR3 region has 14 residues. The germline gives CDR1 LNHNV, CDR2 YYDKDF (reference sequence). This CDR3 is CATSSATPTARSTF. DNA for the CDR3: TGTGCCACCAGCAGCGCAACCCCAACAGCCCGTAGCACCTTC.

V gene TRBV7-2 combines with J gene TRBJ2-1; D uncertain. The CDR3 runs to 12 residues. CDR1 and CDR2 from the germline V gene are SGHTA and FQGNSA. V was clipped by 5 bases and J by 8 bases, with 10 bases between them. This CDR3 is CASSQDWYEQFF. CDR3 coding DNA: TGTGCCAGCAGCCAAGACTGGTATGAGCAGTTCTTC.

The chain recombines TRBV11-3 with TRBJ2-2; D is perhaps TRBD2 (5 bases). Germline loops: CDR1 SGHNT, CDR2 YENEEA. This CDR3 is 15 amino acids long. Trimming removed 3 bases at V and 3 bases at J, with 11 bases between. The CDR3 sequence is CASSFRADYTGELFF. The CDR3 DNA is TGTGCCAGCAGCTTTAGAGCGGACTACACCGGGGAGCTGTTTTTT.